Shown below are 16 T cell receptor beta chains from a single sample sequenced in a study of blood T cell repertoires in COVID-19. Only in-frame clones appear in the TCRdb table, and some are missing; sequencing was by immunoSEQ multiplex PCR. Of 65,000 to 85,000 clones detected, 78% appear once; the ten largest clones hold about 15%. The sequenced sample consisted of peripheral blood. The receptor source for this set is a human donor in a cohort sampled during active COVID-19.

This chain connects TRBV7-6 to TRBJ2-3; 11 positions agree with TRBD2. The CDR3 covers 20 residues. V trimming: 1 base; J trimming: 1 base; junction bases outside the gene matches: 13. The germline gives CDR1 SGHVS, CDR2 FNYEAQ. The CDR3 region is CASSLGATSGIAVGTDTQYF. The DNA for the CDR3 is TGTGCCAGCAGCTTAGGTGCGACTAGCGGGATCGCGGTGGGCACAGATACGCAGTATTTT.

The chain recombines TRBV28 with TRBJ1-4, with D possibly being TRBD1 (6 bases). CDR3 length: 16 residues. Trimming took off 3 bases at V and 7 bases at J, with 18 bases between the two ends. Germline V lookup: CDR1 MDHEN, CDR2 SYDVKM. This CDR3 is CASSLGADSSTEKLFF. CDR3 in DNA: TGTGCCAGCAGTTTGGGGGCCGACAGTAGTACTGAAAAACTGTTTTTT.

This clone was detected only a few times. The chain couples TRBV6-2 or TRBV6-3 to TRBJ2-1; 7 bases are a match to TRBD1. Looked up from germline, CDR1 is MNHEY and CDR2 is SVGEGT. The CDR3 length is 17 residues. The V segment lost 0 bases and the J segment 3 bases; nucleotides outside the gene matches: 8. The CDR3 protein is CASSYSGQALLYNEQFF. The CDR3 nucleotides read TGTGCCAGCAGTTACTCCGGACAGGCCTTACTCTACAATGAGCAGTTCTTC.

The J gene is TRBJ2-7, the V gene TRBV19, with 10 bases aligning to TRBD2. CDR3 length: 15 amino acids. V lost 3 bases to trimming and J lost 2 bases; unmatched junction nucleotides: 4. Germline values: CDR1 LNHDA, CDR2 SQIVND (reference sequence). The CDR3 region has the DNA TGTGCCAGTAGTATGGGGCTAGCGGGGGCCTACGAGCAGTACTTC. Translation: CASSMGLAGAYEQYF. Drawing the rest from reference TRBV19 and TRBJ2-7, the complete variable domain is DGGITQSPKYLFRKEGQNVTLSCEQNLNHDAMYWYRQDPGQGLRLIYYSQIVNDFQKGDIAEGYSVSREKKESFPLTVTSAQKNPTAFYLCASSMGLAGAYEQYFGPGTRLTVT.

CDR3 coding DNA: TGTGCCAGCAGCTTACAGGTCCTGAGTACGCAGTATTTT. Translation: CASSLQVLSTQYF. The chain recombines TRBV11-3 with TRBJ2-3; the D is unclear. Per the germline V gene, CDR1 is SGHNT and CDR2 is YENEEA. The length of the CDR3 is 13 residues. V was trimmed by 2 bases and J by 8 bases, leaving 11 bases between them.

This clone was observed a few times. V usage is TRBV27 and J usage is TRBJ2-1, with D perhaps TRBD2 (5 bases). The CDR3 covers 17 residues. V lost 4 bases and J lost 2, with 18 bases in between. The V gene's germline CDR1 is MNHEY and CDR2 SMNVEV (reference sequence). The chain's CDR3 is CASSSPSSGGAYNEQFF. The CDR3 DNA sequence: TGTGCCAGCAGTTCACCGAGCTCCGGAGGTGCCTACAATGAGCAGTTCTTC.

The CDR3 DNA follows: TGCGCCAGCAGCCCCTGGACTAGCGGGGGTGGTGAGCAGTTCTTC. Its translation: CASSPWTSGGGEQFF. The V call is TRBV5-1, the J call TRBJ2-1; 13 nucleotides line up with TRBD2. Germline trimming cut 4 bases from V and 9 bases from J; bases unmatched to any gene: 7. The CDR3 consists of 15 residues. Germline values: CDR1 SGHRS, CDR2 YFSETQ.

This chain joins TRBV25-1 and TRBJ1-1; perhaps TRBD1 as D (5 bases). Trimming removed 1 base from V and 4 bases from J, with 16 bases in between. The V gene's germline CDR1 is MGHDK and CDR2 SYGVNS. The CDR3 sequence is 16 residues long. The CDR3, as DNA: TGTGCCAGCAGTGAATGGGGACTCGGCCCACTCACTGAAGCTTTCTTT. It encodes CASSEWGLGPLTEAFF.

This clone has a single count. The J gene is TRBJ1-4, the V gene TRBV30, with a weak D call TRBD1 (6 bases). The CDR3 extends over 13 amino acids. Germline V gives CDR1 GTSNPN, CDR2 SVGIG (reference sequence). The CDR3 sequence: CAWGQGQGEKLFF. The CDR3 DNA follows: TGTGCTTGGGGGCAGGGGCAGGGCGAAAAACTGTTTTTT.

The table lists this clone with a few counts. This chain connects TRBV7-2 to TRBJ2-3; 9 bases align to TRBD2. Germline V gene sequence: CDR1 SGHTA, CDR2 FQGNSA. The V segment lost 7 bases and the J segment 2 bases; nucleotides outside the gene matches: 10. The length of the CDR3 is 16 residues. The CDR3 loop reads CASTVRLAAVTDTQYF. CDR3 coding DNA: TGTGCCAGCACCGTCCGACTAGCGGCGGTCACAGATACGCAGTATTTT.

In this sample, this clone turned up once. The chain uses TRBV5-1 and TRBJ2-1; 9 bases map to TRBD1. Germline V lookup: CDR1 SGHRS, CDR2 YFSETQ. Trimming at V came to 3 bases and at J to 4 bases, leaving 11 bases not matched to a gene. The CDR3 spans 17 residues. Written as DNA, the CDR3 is TGCGCCAGCAGCTCCGGACAGGGGCTTAGGGGGTACAATGAGCAGTTCTTC. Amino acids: CASSSGQGLRGYNEQFF.

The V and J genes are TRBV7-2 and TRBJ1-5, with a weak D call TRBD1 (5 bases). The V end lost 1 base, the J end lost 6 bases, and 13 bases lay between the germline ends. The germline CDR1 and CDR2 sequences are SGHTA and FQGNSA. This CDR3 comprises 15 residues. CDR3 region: CASSLEGVAAQPQHF. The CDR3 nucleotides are TGTGCCAGCAGCTTAGAAGGGGTCGCGGCTCAGCCCCAGCATTTT. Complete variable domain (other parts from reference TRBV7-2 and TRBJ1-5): GAGVSQSPSNKVTEKGKDVELRCDPISGHTALYWYRQSLGQGLEFLIYFQGNSAPDKSGLPSDRFSAERTGGSVSTLTIQRTQQEDSAVYLCASSLEGVAAQPQHFGDGTRLSIL.

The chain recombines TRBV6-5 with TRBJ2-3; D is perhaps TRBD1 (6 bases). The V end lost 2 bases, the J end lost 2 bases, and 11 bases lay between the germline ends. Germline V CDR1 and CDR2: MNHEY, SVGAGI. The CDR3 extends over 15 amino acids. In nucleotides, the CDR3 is TGTGCCAGCAGTTACGGGACAACTTACACAGATACGCAGTATTTT. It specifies CASSYGTTYTDTQYF.

CDR3 nucleotides: TGTGCCAGCAGCGGCGGGACAGCCAACACTGAAGCTTTCTTT. Its protein is CASSGGTANTEAFF. V is TRBV5-6 and J is TRBJ1-1; 7 bases are a match to TRBD1. The junction had 5 bases not matched to a gene; V was cut back by 4 bases and J by 2 bases. CDR1 is SGHDT and CDR2 is YYEEEE in the germline V gene. This CDR3 comprises 14 residues. Variable domain in full (rest from reference TRBV5-6 and TRBJ1-1): DAGVTQSPTHLIKTRGQQVTLRCSPKSGHDTVSWYQQALGQGPQFIFQYYEEEERQRGNFPDRFSGHQFPNYSSELNVNALLLGDSALYLCASSGGTANTEAFFGQGTRLTVV.

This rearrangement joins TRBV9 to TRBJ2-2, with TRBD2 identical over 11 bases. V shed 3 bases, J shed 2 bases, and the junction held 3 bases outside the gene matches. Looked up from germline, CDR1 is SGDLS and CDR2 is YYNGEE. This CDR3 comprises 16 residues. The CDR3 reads CASSGTSGSNTGELFF. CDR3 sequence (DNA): TGTGCCAGCAGCGGAACTAGCGGGAGTAACACCGGGGAGCTGTTTTTT. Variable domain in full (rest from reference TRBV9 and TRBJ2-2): DSGVTQTPKHLITATGQRVTLRCSPRSGDLSVYWYQQSLDQGLQFLIQYYNGEERAKGNILERFSAQQFPDLHSELNLSSLELGDSALYFCASSGTSGSNTGELFFGEGSRLTVL.

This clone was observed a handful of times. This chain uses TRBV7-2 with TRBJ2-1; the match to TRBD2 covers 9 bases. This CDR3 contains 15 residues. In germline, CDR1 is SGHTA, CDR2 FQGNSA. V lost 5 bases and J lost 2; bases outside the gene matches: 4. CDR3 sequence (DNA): TGTGCCAGCAGCCTTAGCGGGGGAGCCTACAATGAGCAGTTCTTC. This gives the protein CASSLSGGAYNEQFF. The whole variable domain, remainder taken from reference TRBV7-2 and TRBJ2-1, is GAGVSQSPSNKVTEKGKDVELRCDPISGHTALYWYRQSLGQGLEFLIYFQGNSAPDKSGLPSDRFSAERTGGSVSTLTIQRTQQEDSAVYLCASSLSGGAYNEQFFGPGTRLTVL.